This entry lists 29 T cell receptor beta chains sequenced from one sample in a study of cytomegalovirus exposure and HLA in healthy donors. Only in-frame clones appear in the TCRdb table, and some are missing; sequencing was by immunoSEQ multiplex PCR. The sample has approximately 150,000 clones, around 82% seen once. The sequenced sample consisted of PBMCs. These receptors all come from a man aged 25 to 40 in good health and CMV-seropositive.

The chain links TRBV7-2 to TRBJ1-1; 10 bases fit TRBD1. There are 14 residues in the CDR3. Unmatched junction bases numbered 3, after V lost 4 bases and J lost 4 bases. Germline V gene sequence: CDR1 SGHTA, CDR2 FQGNSA. In nucleotides, the CDR3 is TGTGCCAGCAGCTGGGGACAGGGGTCCACTGAAGCTTTCTTT. Translating it yields CASSWGQGSTEAFF.

This clone was detected a few times. The J gene is TRBJ2-2, the V gene TRBV9; tentative D call: TRBD2 (7 bases). The ends were cut back, 3 bases at V and 4 bases at J, with 22 bases in the middle. The CDR3 consists of 18 residues. CDR1 and CDR2 (germline): SGDLS, YYNGEE. This CDR3 is CASSEADLWGGRTGELFF. DNA for the CDR3: TGTGCCAGCAGCGAAGCCGATTTATGGGGGGGCCGCACCGGGGAGCTGTTTTTT.

The CDR3 protein is CASSPPGQGEKPQHF. The DNA for the CDR3 is TGTGCCAGCAGTCCCCCGGGACAGGGGGAGAAGCCCCAGCATTTT. The J gene is TRBJ1-5, the V gene TRBV28, with 11 bases lining up with TRBD1. Trimming cost V 5 bases and J 8 bases; bases outside gene matches: 8. Per germline, CDR1 MDHEN and CDR2 SYDVKM. The CDR3 covers 15 residues.

The chain uses TRBV4-3 and TRBJ2-3; D perhaps matches TRBD2 (6 bases). CDR1 LGHNA and CDR2 YSLEER come from the germline V gene. Trimming shortened V by 0 bases and J by 6 bases, and 13 bases separated the two germline ends. The CDR3 is 15 amino acids. Here the CDR3 DNA reads TGCGCCAGCAGCCAAGATCCTGAAAGCGGGGATACGCAGTATTTT. Residues: CASSQDPESGDTQYF.

The chain recombines TRBV7-3 with TRBJ2-3, with 13 bases identical to TRBD2. The germline V gene encodes CDR1 SGHTA and CDR2 FQGTGA. Trimming removed 4 bases from V and 6 bases from J; junction bases left unmatched: 10. The CDR3 loop spans 17 amino acids. CDR3 nucleotide sequence: TGTGCCAGCAGCTCTCGCGGGGGACTAGCGGGATTGGATACGCAGTATTTT. Translating it yields CASSSRGGLAGLDTQYF.

The rearrangement joins TRBV19 to TRBJ1-4; D is unclear. The V gene lost 5 bases and the J gene lost 5 bases, with 15 bases spanning the gap. This CDR3 has 15 residues. CDR1 and CDR2 from the germline V gene are LNHDA and SQIVND (reference sequence). CDR3 coding DNA: TGTGCCAGTAGTCAGGCCTTGGGAGTCAATGAAAAACTGTTTTTT. Its translation is CASSQALGVNEKLFF.

The V call is TRBV7-3, the J call TRBJ2-3, with 11 bases fitting TRBD2. This CDR3 is built from 16 residues. The germline V gene encodes CDR1 SGHTA and CDR2 FQGTGA. The V gene end was trimmed by 2 bases and the J gene end by 2 bases; junction bases not matched to a gene: 3. This CDR3 is CASSLVSGGATDTQYF. In DNA, the CDR3 is TGTGCCAGCAGCTTAGTTAGCGGGGGGGCCACAGATACGCAGTATTTT.

This clone showed up just a few times. J is TRBJ1-2 and V is TRBV28; D is ambiguous. Between the trimmed V and J ends, which lost 3 bases and 2 bases, there was a span of 7 bases. Per germline, CDR1 MDHEN and CDR2 SYDVKM. There are 13 residues in the CDR3. CDR3 bases: TGTGCCAGCAGTTTGAACGGGAACTATGGCTACACCTTC. Its translation: CASSLNGNYGYTF.

The chain joins TRBV11-1 to TRBJ2-3, with D tentatively TRBD1 (5 bases). The CDR3 spans 15 residues. V lost 2 bases, J lost 3 bases, and 12 bases lay in between. CDR1 is SGHAT, CDR2 FQDESV, per germline (reference sequence). The CDR3 spells CASSLQGRYTDTQYF. CDR3 sequence (DNA): TGTGCCAGCAGCTTACAGGGTCGCTATACAGATACGCAGTATTTT.

This clone was detected once. The chain recombines TRBV27 with TRBJ2-2, with 7 bases identical to TRBD2. This CDR3 spans 16 amino acids. V lost 4 bases and J lost 6; bases outside the gene matches: 11. Germline-derived CDR1 and CDR2 are MNHEY and SMNVEV (reference sequence). As DNA, the CDR3 is TGTGCCAGCAGTTCACCTTTGCGGGAGAGTGCCGGGGAGCTGTTTTTT. It codes for CASSSPLRESAGELFF.

V and J are TRBV4-3 and TRBJ1-1; D not certain. The CDR3 length is 14 residues. The V gene lost 0 bases and the J gene lost 7 bases, with 12 bases spanning the gap. Germline V CDR1 and CDR2: LGHNA, YSLEER. The chain's CDR3 is CASSQDSSVGEAFF. CDR3 nucleotides: TGCGCCAGCAGCCAAGATTCAAGCGTAGGTGAAGCTTTCTTT.

This chain links TRBV27 with TRBJ2-7; D gene ambiguous. The CDR3 is 12 residues long. Germline loops: CDR1 MNHEY, CDR2 SMNVEV (reference sequence). V dropped 2 bases and J dropped 3 bases, with 5 bases sitting between them. CDR3 sequence reads: CASSLAGYEQYF. CDR3 coding DNA: TGTGCCAGCAGTTTAGCAGGCTACGAGCAGTACTTC.

This chain links TRBV7-2 with TRBJ1-2; 10 bases align to TRBD1. Germline V CDR1 and CDR2: SGHTA, FQGNSA. The junction had 9 bases not matched to a gene; V was cut back by 5 bases and J by 9 bases. The CDR3 sequence is 14 residues long. The CDR3 DNA reads TGTGCCAGCAGCCCAGGACAGGGGGAGTCCAGCTACACCTTC. Encoded protein: CASSPGQGESSYTF.

This rearrangement joins TRBV6-5 to TRBJ2-1; TRBD2 matches at 7 bases. The V segment lost 2 bases and the J segment 4 bases; nucleotides outside the gene matches: 5. Per germline, CDR1 MNHEY and CDR2 SVGAGI. This CDR3 is 15 amino acids long. For the CDR3, the DNA is TGTGCCAGCAGTTACGGAGCGGGACCATACAATGAGCAGTTCTTC. Protein: CASSYGAGPYNEQFF.

V usage is TRBV7-9 and J usage is TRBJ2-7, with 7 nucleotides matching TRBD1. The CDR3 loop spans 13 amino acids. After removal of 4 bases from V and 2 bases from J, the junction contained 2 bases not matched to a gene. The germline V gene has CDR1 SEHNR and CDR2 FQNEAQ (reference sequence). CDR3 amino acids: CASSSQGAYEQYF. In nucleotides, the CDR3 is TGTGCCAGCAGCTCCCAGGGGGCCTACGAGCAGTACTTC.

This rearrangement joins TRBV5-4 to TRBJ2-1, with 7 bases identical to TRBD2. CDR3 length: 15 residues. The germline gives CDR1 SGHNT, CDR2 YYREEE (reference sequence). The junction had 8 bases not matched to a gene; V was cut back by 2 bases and J by 6 bases. CDR3 in amino acids: CASSLKGLEVNEQFF. As DNA, the CDR3 is TGTGCCAGCAGCTTAAAAGGACTAGAAGTCAATGAGCAGTTCTTC.

The CDR3 region is CASSHQFQSTNEKLFF. The CDR3 DNA is TGTGCCAGCTCACACCAATTCCAGTCAACTAATGAAAAACTGTTTTTT. This chain links TRBV18 with TRBJ1-4; no clear D. The CDR3 is 16 amino acids. V was shortened by 4 bases and J by 0 bases, with 12 bases between the two germline ends. Germline assignment: CDR1 KGHSH and CDR2 LQKENI.

V usage is TRBV6-5 and J usage is TRBJ1-5; TRBD1 agrees at 9 bases. Germline V gene data show CDR1 as MNHEY and CDR2 as SVGAGI. The CDR3 contains 15 residues. The V and J ends lost 4 bases and 2 bases, in that order; junction bases with no gene match: 3. DNA of the CDR3: TGTGCCAGCAGTTCGGACAGGGGAGGCAATCAGCCCCAGCATTTT. Translated: CASSSDRGGNQPQHF.

The chain combines TRBV9 with TRBJ2-7; 8 bases are shared with TRBD2. Germline loops: CDR1 SGDLS, CDR2 YYNGEE. This CDR3 has 16 residues. Losses at the gene ends were 4 bases for V and 0 bases for J; bases not matched to a gene: 9. The CDR3 DNA follows: TGTGCCAGCAGCACCCCCTGGGCGGGGGGCTCCTACGAGCAGTACTTC. It yields the protein CASSTPWAGGSYEQYF.

The genes are TRBV4-3 and TRBJ1-4; D perhaps matches TRBD1 (6 bases). Trimming removed 3 bases from V and 5 bases from J, with 16 bases in between. The CDR3 has 16 residues. The germline gives CDR1 LGHNA, CDR2 YSLEER. This chain's CDR3 is CASSHVVRGLNEKLFF. Written as DNA, the CDR3 is TGCGCCAGCAGCCATGTGGTCAGGGGCTTAAATGAAAAACTGTTTTTT.

The chain carries TRBV7-9 and TRBJ1-3; a possible D gene is TRBD1 (6 bases). Trimming removed 1 base at V and 4 bases at J, with 8 bases between. This CDR3 is 14 amino acids long. Germline CDR1 reads SEHNR; CDR2 reads FQNEAQ (reference sequence). Written as DNA, the CDR3 is TGTGCCAGCAGCTTAGGGGGGCTGGGAAACACCATATATTTT. Residues: CASSLGGLGNTIYF. Full variable domain (rest looked up from reference TRBV7-9 and TRBJ1-3): DTGVSQNPRHKITKRGQNVTFRCDPISEHNRLYWYRQTLGQGPEFLTYFQNEAQLEKSRLLSDRFSAERPKGSFSTLEIQRTEQGDSAMYLCASSLGGLGNTIYFGEGSWLTVV.

This clone has a single count. This chain joins TRBV5-8 and TRBJ1-5; unclear D gene. With 4 bases removed from V and 4 bases from J, the gap between germline ends came to 9 bases. The length of the CDR3 is 13 residues. The germline V gene has CDR1 SGHTS and CDR2 YDEGEE. DNA for the CDR3: TGTGCCAGCAGCCTTGACGGGAATCAGCCCCAGCATTTT. It encodes CASSLDGNQPQHF.

This chain links TRBV7-2 with TRBJ2-1, with 10 bases lining up with TRBD2. This CDR3 spans 17 amino acids. Germline CDR1 reads SGHTA; CDR2 reads FQGNSA. V was clipped by 2 bases and J by 2 bases; unmatched bases: 6. The CDR3 DNA sequence: TGTGCCAGCAGCTTAAGGCTCGGGACTAGCGCCTACAATGAGCAGTTCTTC. It encodes CASSLRLGTSAYNEQFF.

V and J are TRBV28 and TRBJ2-5, with 15 bases identical to TRBD2. This CDR3 contains 15 residues. CDR1 and CDR2 (germline): MDHEN, SYDVKM. J gave up 5 bases and V 8 bases, and 6 bases lay outside the gene matches. The CDR3 loop reads CASRTSGRAGETQYF. The CDR3 DNA reads TGTGCCAGCCGGACTAGCGGGAGGGCAGGGGAGACCCAGTACTTC.

V gene TRBV4-3 combines with J gene TRBJ1-6, with TRBD1 matching 7 bases. The germline CDR1 and CDR2 sequences are LGHNA and YSLEER. The CDR3 contains 15 residues. The junction had 6 bases not matched to a gene; V was cut back by 0 bases and J by 10 bases. CDR3 DNA: TGCGCCAGCAGCCAAGAAGTTCGAGGGGGCTCACCCCTCCACTTT. Its protein product is CASSQEVRGGSPLHF.

V and J are TRBV27 and TRBJ1-4; D is possibly TRBD1 (5 bases). V gave up 8 bases and J gave up 0 bases, with 7 bases separating them. The CDR3 totals 13 residues. CDR1 and CDR2 from the germline V gene are MNHEY and SMNVEV (reference sequence). CDR3 bases: TGTGCCAGCCCGGACACAACTAATGAAAAACTGTTTTTT. Protein product: CASPDTTNEKLFF.

V gene TRBV2 combines with J gene TRBJ2-7; 7 bases match TRBD1. In germline, CDR1 is SNHLY, CDR2 FYNNEI. The V gene end was trimmed by 6 bases and the J gene end by 1 base; junction bases not matched to a gene: 9. The CDR3 length is 15 residues. Written as DNA, the CDR3 is TGTGCCAGCAGCCCAGGGGGTACAAGTTCCTACGAGCAGTACTTC. It yields the protein CASSPGGTSSYEQYF.

This clone has only a few counts. DNA of the CDR3: TGTGCCAGCAGTTTGTCTGTCAGGGGATATGGCTACACCTTC. Amino acids: CASSLSVRGYGYTF. The rearrangement joins TRBV27 to TRBJ1-2, with a tentative D call TRBD1 (6 bases). Germline loops: CDR1 MNHEY, CDR2 SMNVEV (reference sequence). The ends were cut back, 3 bases at V and 5 bases at J, with 13 bases in the middle. The CDR3 runs 14 residues.

V gene TRBV19 combines with J gene TRBJ1-3, with D unclear. CDR3 length: 13 amino acids. The V and J ends lost 2 bases and 1 base respectively, with 3 bases between them. The germline V gene has CDR1 LNHDA and CDR2 SQIVND (reference sequence). CDR3 amino acids: CASSIQSGNTIYF. CDR3 nucleotides: TGTGCCAGTAGTATACAGTCTGGAAACACCATATATTTT. The entire variable domain, with the rest obtained from reference TRBV19 and TRBJ1-3, is as follows: DGGITQSPKYLFRKEGQNVTLSCEQNLNHDAMYWYRQDPGQGLRLIYYSQIVNDFQKGDIAEGYSVSREKKESFPLTVTSAQKNPTAFYLCASSIQSGNTIYFGEGSWLTVV.